The rows below give T cell receptor beta chains drawn from one sample of a study of shared clonotypes between healthy human individuals. TCRdb's copy holds only in-frame clones and misses some; the assay was immunoSEQ multiplex PCR. The sample consists of more than 2,000,000 clones, over 85% of them appearing once. Sequences were obtained from naive CD4+ T cells from PBMCs. The receptors shown here come from a man aged 18 to 29 in good health. Some clones in this sample may be carry-over from other donors' samples. Each CDR3 is given with its conserved first and last residue. D genes are given only for firm matches. Where a row states a size, it is once, few, many or the class of an expanded clone; other rows omit it.

CDR3 protein: CASSDSTGSYEQYF
CDR3 DNA: TGTGCCAGCAGTGACTCCACAGGCTCCTACGAGCAGTACTTC
D gene: NA
clone size: NA
V gene: TRBV2
J gene: TRBJ2-7

CDR3 protein: CSGSRGETQYF
CDR3 DNA: TGCAGTGGTTCCAGGGGGGAGACCCAGTACTTC
D gene: TRBD1
clone size: NA
V gene: TRBV20-1
J gene: TRBJ2-5

CDR3 protein: CASSGTGGEQYF
CDR3 DNA: TGCGCCAGCAGCGGGACAGGGGGCGAGCAGTACTTC
D gene: TRBD1
clone size: NA
V gene: TRBV10-2
J gene: TRBJ2-7

CDR3 protein: CASKGDPFSGVTGELFF
CDR3 DNA: TGTGCCAGCAAGGGGGACCCCTTTAGCGGGGTTACCGGGGAGCTGTTTTTT
D gene: TRBD2
clone size: NA
V gene: TRBV28
J gene: TRBJ2-2

CDR3 protein: CASRTGGSGNQPQHF
CDR3 DNA: TGTGCCAGCAGGACAGGGGGCAGTGGCAATCAGCCCCAGCATTTT
D gene: TRBD1
clone size: NA
V gene: TRBV28
J gene: TRBJ1-5

CDR3 protein: CASSLDRTRGLNEQFF
CDR3 DNA: TGTGCCAGCAGCTTAGATCGTACCAGGGGCCTTAATGAGCAGTTCTTC
D gene: NA
clone size: NA
V gene: TRBV7-9
J gene: TRBJ2-1

CDR3 protein: CASSSSGRADEQYF
CDR3 DNA: TGTGCCAGCAGCTCTAGCGGGAGGGCCGACGAGCAGTACTTC
D gene: TRBD2
clone size: NA
V gene: TRBV5-4
J gene: TRBJ2-7

CDR3 protein: CASSSVRGGTGVEAFF
CDR3 DNA: TGTGCCAGCAGTTCTGTCCGGGGCGGGACAGGGGTTGAAGCTTTCTTT
D gene: TRBD1
clone size: NA
V gene: TRBV27
J gene: TRBJ1-1

CDR3 protein: CASSTGVAVSYNEQFF
CDR3 DNA: TGCGCCAGCAGTACCGGGGTAGCGGTATCCTACAATGAGCAGTTCTTC
D gene: NA
clone size: NA
V gene: TRBV10-2
J gene: TRBJ2-1

CDR3 protein: CASSPTGGKFYEQYF
CDR3 DNA: TGTGCCAGCAGCCCGACAGGGGGCAAGTTCTACGAGCAGTACTTC
D gene: TRBD1
clone size: NA
V gene: TRBV7-8
J gene: TRBJ2-7

CDR3 protein: CASRATGLDTGELFF
CDR3 DNA: TGTGCCAGCAGGGCAACAGGGCTCGACACCGGGGAGCTGTTTTTT
D gene: NA
clone size: NA
V gene: TRBV2
J gene: TRBJ2-2

CDR3 protein: CASSRQGAYNEQFF
CDR3 DNA: TGTGCCAGCAGCCGACAGGGGGCCTACAATGAGCAGTTCTTC
D gene: TRBD1
clone size: NA
V gene: TRBV7-3
J gene: TRBJ2-1

CDR3 protein: CASSQRGTGADTQYF
CDR3 DNA: TGTGCCAGCAGCCAAAGGGGGACAGGGGCAGATACGCAGTATTTT
D gene: TRBD1
clone size: NA
V gene: TRBV7-2
J gene: TRBJ2-3

CDR3 protein: CASSGRTSGRNTGELFF
CDR3 DNA: TGTGCCAGCAGCGGGCGGACTAGCGGGCGTAACACCGGGGAGCTGTTTTTT
D gene: TRBD2
clone size: NA
V gene: TRBV13
J gene: TRBJ2-2

CDR3 protein: CSAIGTTGNQPQHF
CDR3 DNA: TGCAGCGCAATCGGGACCACAGGGAATCAGCCCCAGCATTTT
D gene: NA
clone size: NA
V gene: TRBV29-1
J gene: TRBJ1-5

CDR3 protein: CASLVWQYF
CDR3 DNA: TGTGCGTCTTTGGTTTGGCAGTACTTC
D gene: NA
clone size: NA
V gene: TRBV28
J gene: TRBJ2-7

CDR3 protein: CASSGLAGETDTQYF
CDR3 DNA: TGTGCCAGCAGCGGACTAGCGGGAGAGACAGATACGCAGTATTTT
D gene: TRBD2
clone size: NA
V gene: TRBV2
J gene: TRBJ2-3

CDR3 protein: CASSSPRGGSQPQHF
CDR3 DNA: TGTGCCAGCAGTTCCCCCCGAGGCGGGAGTCAGCCCCAGCATTTT
D gene: NA
clone size: NA
V gene: TRBV28
J gene: TRBJ1-5

CDR3 protein: CASRPTAQEQFF
CDR3 DNA: TGTGCCAGCAGGCCGACAGCACAAGAGCAGTTCTTC
D gene: NA
clone size: NA
V gene: TRBV2
J gene: TRBJ2-1

CDR3 protein: CASSQFGQKNNNYGYTF
CDR3 DNA: TGCGCCAGCAGCCAGTTCGGACAGAAGAATAATAACTATGGCTACACCTTC
D gene: NA
clone size: NA
V gene: TRBV4-1
J gene: TRBJ1-2

CDR3 protein: CASSYWRSEQYF
CDR3 DNA: TGTGCCAGCAGCTACTGGAGGAGCGAGCAGTACTTC
D gene: NA
clone size: NA
V gene: TRBV6-1
J gene: TRBJ2-7

CDR3 protein: CASLTLNTEAFF
CDR3 DNA: TGTGCCAGCTTGACCTTGAACACTGAAGCTTTCTTT
D gene: NA
clone size: few
V gene: TRBV28
J gene: TRBJ1-1

CDR3 protein: CASGQTRGDTQYF
CDR3 DNA: TGTGCCAGTGGACAGACCCGCGGAGATACGCAGTATTTT
D gene: NA
clone size: NA
V gene: TRBV2
J gene: TRBJ2-3

CDR3 protein: CASSPGTPSAGYTF
CDR3 DNA: TGTGCCAGCAGCCCCGGGACACCCTCAGCGGGCTACACCTTC
D gene: NA
clone size: NA
V gene: TRBV11-2
J gene: TRBJ1-2

CDR3 protein: CASSPLKTWREITGELFF
CDR3 DNA: TGTGCCAGCAGCCCGTTAAAAACTTGGAGGGAGATCACCGGGGAGCTGTTTTTT
D gene: NA
clone size: NA
V gene: TRBV14
J gene: TRBJ2-2

CDR3 protein: CASSFDRGYYNEQFF
CDR3 DNA: TGTGCCAGCAGCTTCGACAGGGGGTACTACAATGAGCAGTTCTTC
D gene: TRBD1
clone size: NA
V gene: TRBV7-2
J gene: TRBJ2-1

CDR3 protein: CAIRGGGNTEAFF
CDR3 DNA: TGTGCCATCCGTGGAGGGGGGAACACTGAAGCTTTCTTT
D gene: NA
clone size: NA
V gene: TRBV10-3
J gene: TRBJ1-1

CDR3 protein: CASSPEGGASSYEQYF
CDR3 DNA: TGTGCCAGCAGCCCCGAGGGGGGTGCAAGCTCCTACGAGCAGTACTTC
D gene: NA
clone size: NA
V gene: TRBV11-2
J gene: TRBJ2-7

CDR3 protein: CASRTRAGTGSAPYEQYF
CDR3 DNA: TGTGCCAGTAGAACGAGGGCCGGGACAGGGTCTGCGCCCTACGAGCAGTACTTC
D gene: TRBD1
clone size: NA
V gene: TRBV19
J gene: TRBJ2-7

CDR3 protein: CASSEIGGATGNTEAFF
CDR3 DNA: TGTGCCAGCTCAGAAATTGGGGGGGCTACTGGTAACACTGAAGCTTTCTTT
D gene: NA
clone size: NA
V gene: TRBV18
J gene: TRBJ1-1

CDR3 protein: CASSLYRNTGELFF
CDR3 DNA: TGTGCCAGCAGTTTGTACCGGAACACCGGGGAGCTGTTTTTT
D gene: NA
clone size: NA
V gene: TRBV28
J gene: TRBJ2-2

CDR3 protein: CASSSWSSGNTIYF
CDR3 DNA: TGCGCCAGCAGCTCATGGAGCTCTGGAAACACCATATATTTT
D gene: NA
clone size: NA
V gene: TRBV5-1
J gene: TRBJ1-3

CDR3 protein: CASSVASSTDTQYF
CDR3 DNA: TGTGCCAGCAGCGTAGCCAGTTCCACAGATACGCAGTATTTT
D gene: NA
clone size: NA
V gene: TRBV9
J gene: TRBJ2-3

CDR3 protein: CASSQDGGTEAFF
CDR3 DNA: TGCGCCAGCAGCCAGGACGGGGGGACTGAAGCTTTCTTT
D gene: NA
clone size: NA
V gene: TRBV4-1
J gene: TRBJ1-1

CDR3 protein: CASSPGRITEAFF
CDR3 DNA: TGTGCCAGCAGCCCCGGGCGGATCACTGAAGCTTTCTTT
D gene: NA
clone size: NA
V gene: TRBV6-6
J gene: TRBJ1-1

CDR3 protein: CASSLARETQYF
CDR3 DNA: TGTGCCAGCAGCTTGGCCCGAGAGACCCAGTACTTC
D gene: NA
clone size: NA
V gene: TRBV5-4
J gene: TRBJ2-5

CDR3 protein: CASSSRQGLRNTIYF
CDR3 DNA: TGTGCCAGCAGCTCCCGACAGGGGCTAAGAAACACCATATATTTT
D gene: TRBD1
clone size: NA
V gene: TRBV11-2
J gene: TRBJ1-3

CDR3 protein: CASSLVRTRTYNEQFF
CDR3 DNA: TGTGCCAGCAGCTTAGTTAGGACTAGGACCTACAATGAGCAGTTCTTC
D gene: TRBD2
clone size: NA
V gene: TRBV7-2
J gene: TRBJ2-1

CDR3 protein: CSVERNTGELFF
CDR3 DNA: TGCAGCGTTGAAAGGAACACCGGGGAGCTGTTTTTT
D gene: NA
clone size: once
V gene: TRBV29-1
J gene: TRBJ2-2

CDR3 protein: CASSLVPGTEAFF
CDR3 DNA: TGTGCCAGTTCCCTGGTTCCAGGCACTGAAGCTTTCTTT
D gene: NA
clone size: NA
V gene: TRBV19
J gene: TRBJ1-1

CDR3 protein: CASSFSVGGYTF
CDR3 DNA: TGTGCCAGCAGCTTTTCGGTTGGCGGCTACACCTTC
D gene: NA
clone size: NA
V gene: TRBV7-9
J gene: TRBJ1-2

CDR3 protein: CAFQRQGTTDTQYF
CDR3 DNA: TGTGCCTTCCAAAGACAGGGGACCACAGATACGCAGTATTTT
D gene: TRBD1
clone size: once
V gene: TRBV30
J gene: TRBJ2-3

CDR3 protein: CASSLSPTSEYNEQFF
CDR3 DNA: TGCGCCAGCAGCCTAAGCCCCACTAGCGAGTACAATGAGCAGTTCTTC
D gene: TRBD2
clone size: NA
V gene: TRBV4-1
J gene: TRBJ2-1

CDR3 protein: CAIRGIMNTEAFF
CDR3 DNA: TGTGCCATCAGGGGAATCATGAACACTGAAGCTTTCTTT
D gene: NA
clone size: NA
V gene: TRBV10-3
J gene: TRBJ1-1

CDR3 protein: CASSGGARVTDTQYF
CDR3 DNA: TGTGCCAGCAGCGGGGGTGCGAGGGTGACAGATACGCAGTATTTT
D gene: NA
clone size: NA
V gene: TRBV7-3
J gene: TRBJ2-3

CDR3 protein: CASSSSFGEQFF
CDR3 DNA: TGTGCCAGCAGTTCCTCATTCGGGGAGCAGTTCTTC
D gene: NA
clone size: NA
V gene: TRBV6-5
J gene: TRBJ2-1

CDR3 protein: CASNAGMWQPQHF
CDR3 DNA: TGTGCCAGCAATGCAGGGATGTGGCAGCCCCAGCATTTT
D gene: NA
clone size: few
V gene: TRBV6-6
J gene: TRBJ1-5

CDR3 protein: CASSSLRTGGNSPLHF
CDR3 DNA: TGTGCCAGCAGCTCTCTTCGGACAGGGGGTAATTCACCCCTCCACTTT
D gene: TRBD1
clone size: NA
V gene: TRBV7-9
J gene: TRBJ1-6

CDR3 protein: CASSPGLAYNEQFF
CDR3 DNA: TGTGCCAGCTCACCGGGTCTCGCATACAATGAGCAGTTCTTC
D gene: NA
clone size: NA
V gene: TRBV18
J gene: TRBJ2-1

CDR3 protein: CASSPGVGSGTTEAFF
CDR3 DNA: TGCGCCAGCAGCCCGGGGGTCGGGTCCGGGACTACTGAAGCTTTCTTT
D gene: NA
clone size: NA
V gene: TRBV4-1
J gene: TRBJ1-1

CDR3 protein: CASSLTGTDTQYF
CDR3 DNA: TGTGCCAGCAGCTTAACCGGGACAGATACGCAGTATTTT
D gene: NA
clone size: few
V gene: TRBV7-3
J gene: TRBJ2-3

CDR3 protein: CASSKAGAANTEAFF
CDR3 DNA: TGTGCCAGTAGTAAGGCAGGGGCTGCGAACACTGAAGCTTTCTTT
D gene: NA
clone size: NA
V gene: TRBV19
J gene: TRBJ1-1

CDR3 protein: CASSGGEGRPKRNEQFF
CDR3 DNA: TGTGCCAGCAGTGGGGGGGAGGGTCGACCCAAAAGGAATGAGCAGTTCTTC
D gene: TRBD2
clone size: NA
V gene: TRBV6-1
J gene: TRBJ2-1

CDR3 protein: CATKPGEVSPQYF
CDR3 DNA: TGTGCCACTAAACCGGGGGAAGTCTCTCCGCAGTATTTT
D gene: NA
clone size: NA
V gene: TRBV7-9
J gene: TRBJ2-3

CDR3 protein: CASSFDAGRSRETQYF
CDR3 DNA: TGTGCCAGCAGCTTCGATGCGGGAAGGAGTAGAGAGACCCAGTACTTC
D gene: NA
clone size: few
V gene: TRBV11-1
J gene: TRBJ2-5

CDR3 protein: CAISDGTGSDRPQHF
CDR3 DNA: TGTGCCATCAGTGACGGGACAGGGTCCGATCGGCCCCAGCATTTT
D gene: TRBD1
clone size: NA
V gene: TRBV10-3
J gene: TRBJ1-5

CDR3 protein: CASSDLGGGTGQPQHF
CDR3 DNA: TGTGCCAGCAGCGATCTAGGCGGCGGGACCGGGCAGCCCCAGCATTTT
D gene: NA
clone size: NA
V gene: TRBV5-8
J gene: TRBJ1-5